The following is a TCR beta chain sequence with its context. At one of its ends the junction is not consistent with the germline gene, which may arise from a read error. These data are taken from a study of tumor-infiltrating lymphocytes in primary liver carcinoma. With a constant-region primer, TCR beta cDNA was made from approximately 510 ng of total RNA. Researchers made the TCR beta libraries by running three nested multiplex PCR rounds with slightly modified ARM-PCR. The first two PCR rounds used TRBV1-TRBV30 forward primers with a C-beta reverse primer, 10 to 11 cycles each. TCRdb re-called the multiplex PCR reads through MiXCR, storing one row per CDR3 protein. The sample gives 330,000 or so distinct CDR3 sequences, roughly 61% of which show up once; 5.5% to 8% is in the top ten. In germline, CDR1 is SGHAT, CDR2 FQNNGV. The length of the CDR3 is 13 residues. The study extracted blood RNA from unsorted whole blood and also extracted germline DNA. Roughly 4 milliliters of peripheral blood were drawn preoperatively.

This receptor was identified in a man aged 35 to 55 with primary liver carcinoma and hepatitis B virus infection. The gene calls are TRBV11-2 and TRBJ2-7, with 9 bases lining up with TRBD2. Sequencing was performed on peripheral blood. In DNA, the CDR3 is TGTGTCAGCAATCAGCGGGAGGAATACGAGCGGTACTTC. Translated: CVSNQREEYERYF.